A selection of T cell receptor beta chains follows, all from one sample in a study of prognosis after radiotherapy for stage I lung cancer. TCRdb redid the calling of the multiplex PCR reads with MiXCR, one entry per CDR3 protein. The sample includes 9,500 to 15,000 distinct CDR3 sequences, about 51% of them seen just once. The source material was PBMCs, sampled before or after stereotactic body radiation therapy (not recorded which). The receptors come from a donor of 50 years or more with non-small cell lung cancer. The CDR3 runs from the conserved cysteine through the conserved F or W. D genes are given only for firm matches. For some rows the clone size is stated as once, few or many, or as a class when expanded; others skip it.

v_gene	d_gene	abundance	j_gene	CDR3nt	CDR3aa
TRBV7-9	TRBD1	medium-sized	TRBJ1-2	TGTGCCAGCAGCTTAGGACAGGGTGAAAGGGGCTACACCTTC	CASSLGQGERGYTF
TRBV12-3/TRBV12-4	.	medium-sized	TRBJ2-1	TGTGCCAGCAGTCTAGGACAGTTTGGGCCCTACAATGAGCAGTTCTTC	CASSLGQFGPYNEQFF
TRBV11-2	.	.	TRBJ2-7	TGTGCCAGCAGCTTAGATATTATCGGGTCGGGCGAGCAGTACTTC	CASSLDIIGSGEQYF
TRBV24-1	TRBD1	.	TRBJ2-1	TGTGCCACTGAAAGGACAGGGGGCAGTAGCAATGAGCAGTTCTTC	CATERTGGSSNEQFF
TRBV9	TRBD2	.	TRBJ2-1	TGTGCCAGCAGCGGACTAGCGGGGGGCCCGATAAATGAGCAGTTCTTC	CASSGLAGGPINEQFF
TRBV25-1	.	medium-sized	TRBJ1-2	TGTGCCAGCAGTGAAACGGGGGGCCCAGATTACTACACCTTC	CASSETGGPDYYTF
TRBV20-1	.	once	TRBJ2-3	TGCAGTAGTTACAGGCCGGCCTATCCAGATACGCAGTATTTT	CSSYRPAYPDTQYF
TRBV7-8	.	.	TRBJ2-1	TGTGCCAGCAGAAGACAGAACAATGAGCAGTTCTTC	CASRRQNNEQFF
TRBV20-1	.	.	TRBJ2-1	TGCAGTGCTCCTAACCGACTGGCCTACAATGAGCAGTTCTTC	CSAPNRLAYNEQFF
TRBV25-1	.	.	TRBJ2-1	TGTGCCAGCAGTGAATGGGGGGTGGCTCAGGGTGATCAGTTCTTC	CASSEWGVAQGDQFF
TRBV11-3	.	.	TRBJ2-7	TGTGCCAGCAGCTCCCGGCCCCTGTACGAGCAGTACTTC	CASSSRPLYEQYF
TRBV4-1	.	.	TRBJ2-5	TGCGCCAGCAGCTCCAGGGTGGCGTATACCCAGTACTTC	CASSSRVAYTQYF
TRBV24-1	TRBD1	.	TRBJ2-3	TGTGCCACCAGTGATTCTGACAGGGTAGGCACAGATACTCAGTATTTT	CATSDSDRVGTDTQYF
TRBV6-4	.	medium-sized	TRBJ1-2	TGTGCCAGCAGTGGGGTCGGGGCGGTCTATGGCTACACCTTC	CASSGVGAVYGYTF
TRBV2	TRBD1	.	TRBJ2-7	TGTGCCAGCACCCCGGGACAGGGGAGTCAAGAGCAGTACTTC	CASTPGQGSQEQYF
TRBV5-1	.	once	TRBJ1-2	TGCGCCAGCAGCTTGGATCAGGGCGGTAAGGGCTACACCTTC	CASSLDQGGKGYTF
TRBV30	.	medium-sized	TRBJ2-7	TGTGCCTGGGGCAGCTCCTACGAGCAGTACTTC	CAWGSSYEQYF
TRBV24-1	TRBD1	once	TRBJ2-7	TGTGCCAGCAGTGGAGGGACAGGGGGGACCGAGCAGTACTTC	CASSGGTGGTEQYF
TRBV19	.	.	TRBJ1-5	TGTGCCAAATCAGGGATTAGCAATCAGCCCCAGCATTTT	CAKSGISNQPQHF
TRBV7-8	.	few	TRBJ2-1	TGTGCCAGCAGCTTAGCGGGCCTGGGGTCCTACAATGAGCAGTTCTTC	CASSLAGLGSYNEQFF
TRBV30	.	medium-sized	TRBJ1-2	TGTGCCTGGTTCCGGGACCCAGAGGGCTACACCTTC	CAWFRDPEGYTF
TRBV11-2	TRBD2	.	TRBJ2-1	TGTGCCAGTATCCCCGGGACTAACTCCTACAATGAGCAGTTCTTC	CASIPGTNSYNEQFF
TRBV6-2/TRBV6-3	.	.	TRBJ1-4	TGTGCCAGCAGTGAAATCGCTGGCCCGGGGAGCGTCAGAGAAAAACTGTTTTTT	CASSEIAGPGSVREKLFF
TRBV6-4	.	medium-sized	TRBJ1-2	TGTGCCAGCAGTCTAGCCGGGGACAACTATGGCTACACCTTC	CASSLAGDNYGYTF
TRBV2	.	many	TRBJ1-1	TGTGCCAGCAGTAAGAGGGGTGGGATCACTGAAGCTTTCTTT	CASSKRGGITEAFF
TRBV28	.	.	TRBJ1-1	TGTGCCAGCAGTTCTTCCCCGGGGCCTGAAGCTTTCTTT	CASSSSPGPEAFF
TRBV7-3	TRBD2	.	TRBJ2-3	TGTGCCAGCAGCGAGCTAGCGGGAGAGAAACTAGATACGCAGTATTTT	CASSELAGEKLDTQYF
TRBV4-3	TRBD1	.	TRBJ2-7	TGCGCCAGCAGCCAACGGACAGGGGGAGACGAGCAGTACTTC	CASSQRTGGDEQYF
TRBV14	.	many	TRBJ1-2	TGTGCCAGCAGCCAAGGGTATTGGGGGGGCTCTGGCTACACCTTC	CASSQGYWGGSGYTF
TRBV29-1	.	.	TRBJ2-7	TGCAGCGTCTCACCCGCACTAGCTGGAGGGGACGAGCAGTACTTC	CSVSPALAGGDEQYF
TRBV2	.	.	TRBJ1-2	TGTGCCAGCAGGTTGGGAAGAACCTATGGCTACACCTTC	CASRLGRTYGYTF
TRBV7-6	.	.	TRBJ2-1	TGTGCCAGCAGCTTAGCCCTTGGGACTGATCAGTTCTTC	CASSLALGTDQFF
TRBV12-3/TRBV12-4	.	medium-sized	TRBJ2-7	TGTGCCAGCAGTTTTAGGTACGAGCAGTACTTC	CASSFRYEQYF